This T cell receptor beta chain was recovered during a study of PD-L1 blockade in urothelial cancer. As for the study in general: Patients had undergone 0 to 3 prior chemotherapy regimens.

With respect to this clone: Its antigen remains unidentified.

Time point defined: pretreatment peripheral blood. Germline CDR1 and CDR2: MDHEN and SYDVKM. The CDR3 covers 13 residues. The V and J ends lost 7 bases and 8 bases, in that order; junction bases with no gene match: 9. General observations from the study: A pretreatment blood TCR clonality that fell below the median predicted better progression-free and overall survival. Durable-benefit patients had greater expansion of tumor-associated blood clones at 3 weeks.

Profiling relied on immunoSEQ multiplex PCR, and the TCRdb table lists in-frame clones only, not all of them. Of approximately 94,000 clones detected, about nine tenths appear once; the ten largest clones hold more than 1.5%. The chain links TRBV28 to TRBJ1-2, with 8 bases identical to TRBD1. This material consisted of PBMCs, taken around atezolizumab (anti-PD-L1) treatment. This receptor was taken from a man aged 55 to 70 with urothelial cancer. The CDR3: CASNWDRFSGYTF. The CDR3 DNA is TGTGCCAGCAACTGGGACAGGTTCAGCGGCTACACCTTC.